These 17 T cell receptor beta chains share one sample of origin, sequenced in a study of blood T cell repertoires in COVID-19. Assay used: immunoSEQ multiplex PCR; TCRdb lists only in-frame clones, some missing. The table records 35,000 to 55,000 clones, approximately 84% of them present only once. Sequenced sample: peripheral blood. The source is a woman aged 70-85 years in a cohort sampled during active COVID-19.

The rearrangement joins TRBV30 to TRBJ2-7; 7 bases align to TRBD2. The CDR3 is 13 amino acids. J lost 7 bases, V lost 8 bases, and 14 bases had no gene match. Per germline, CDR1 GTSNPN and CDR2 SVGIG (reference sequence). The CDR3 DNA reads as TGTGCCGGAAGACTAGCCTCCTCGGGGGAGCAGTACTTC. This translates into CAGRLASSGEQYF. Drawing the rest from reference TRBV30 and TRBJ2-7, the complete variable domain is SQTIHQWPATLVQPVGSPLSLECTVEGTSNPNLYWYRQAAGRGLQLLFYSVGIGQISSEVPQNLSASRPQDRQFILSSKKLLLSDSGFYLCAGRLASSGEQYFGPGTRLTVT.

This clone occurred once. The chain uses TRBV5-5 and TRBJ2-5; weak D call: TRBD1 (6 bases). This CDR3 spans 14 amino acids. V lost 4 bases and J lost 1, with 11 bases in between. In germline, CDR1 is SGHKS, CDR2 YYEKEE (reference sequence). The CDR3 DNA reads TGTGCCAGCAGCCCGGACAGTGTCCAAGAGACCCAGTACTTC. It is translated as CASSPDSVQETQYF.

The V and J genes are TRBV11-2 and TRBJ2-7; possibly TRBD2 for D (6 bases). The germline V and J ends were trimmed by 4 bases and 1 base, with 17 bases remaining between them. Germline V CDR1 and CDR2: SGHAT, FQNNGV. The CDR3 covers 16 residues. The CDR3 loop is CASSSYPRLDSYEQYF. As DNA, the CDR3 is TGTGCCAGCAGCTCCTACCCCCGACTAGATTCCTACGAGCAGTACTTC.

This CDR3 is CASSPPVGQGYTF. The CDR3 DNA sequence: TGTGCCAGCAGCCCCCCAGTGGGGCAGGGCTACACCTTC. This chain joins TRBV7-9 and TRBJ1-2, with a weak D call TRBD1 (5 bases). The CDR3 contains 13 residues. Germline assignment: CDR1 SEHNR and CDR2 FQNEAQ (reference sequence). V was clipped by 5 bases and J by 8 bases, with 15 bases between them. Based on the CDR3 plus reference TRBV7-9 and TRBJ1-2, the full variable domain is DTGVSQNPRHKITKRGQNVTFRCDPISEHNRLYWYRQTLGQGPEFLTYFQNEAQLEKSRLLSDRFSAERPKGSFSTLEIQRTEQGDSAMYLCASSPPVGQGYTFGSGTRLTVV.

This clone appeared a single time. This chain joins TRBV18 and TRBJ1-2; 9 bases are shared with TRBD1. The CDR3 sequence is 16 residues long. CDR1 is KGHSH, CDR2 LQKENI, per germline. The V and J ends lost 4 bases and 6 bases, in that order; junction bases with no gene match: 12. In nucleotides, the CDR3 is TGTGCCAGCTCACTCGACAGGGGGGGTGCGAACCATGGCTACACCTTC. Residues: CASSLDRGGANHGYTF.

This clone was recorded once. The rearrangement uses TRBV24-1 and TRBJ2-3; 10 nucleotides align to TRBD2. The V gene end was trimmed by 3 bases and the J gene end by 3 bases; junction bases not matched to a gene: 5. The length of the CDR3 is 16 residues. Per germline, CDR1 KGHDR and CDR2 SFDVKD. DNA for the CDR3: TGTGCCACCAGTGATCCCGGGACTAGCGCTACAGATACGCAGTATTTT. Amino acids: CATSDPGTSATDTQYF.

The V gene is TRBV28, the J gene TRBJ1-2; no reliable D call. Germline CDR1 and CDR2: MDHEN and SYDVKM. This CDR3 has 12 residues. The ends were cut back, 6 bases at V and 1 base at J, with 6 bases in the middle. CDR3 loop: CASRPLNYGYTF. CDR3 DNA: TGTGCCAGCAGACCACTTAACTATGGCTACACCTTC.

The CDR3 reads CASSPATGYYEQYF. CDR3 DNA sequence: TGTGCCAGCAGCCCCGCGACAGGGTACTACGAGCAGTACTTC. V gene TRBV7-8 combines with J gene TRBJ2-7, with 7 bases matching TRBD1. The CDR3 has 14 residues. Germline lookup yields CDR1 SGHVS and CDR2 FQNEAQ. V trimming: 5 bases; J trimming: 3 bases; junction bases outside the gene matches: 7.

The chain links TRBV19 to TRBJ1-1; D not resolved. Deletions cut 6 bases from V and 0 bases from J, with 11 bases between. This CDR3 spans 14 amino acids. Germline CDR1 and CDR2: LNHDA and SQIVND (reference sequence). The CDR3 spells CASRVSGLNTEAFF. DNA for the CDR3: TGTGCCAGTAGGGTAAGCGGGCTGAACACTGAAGCTTTCTTT.

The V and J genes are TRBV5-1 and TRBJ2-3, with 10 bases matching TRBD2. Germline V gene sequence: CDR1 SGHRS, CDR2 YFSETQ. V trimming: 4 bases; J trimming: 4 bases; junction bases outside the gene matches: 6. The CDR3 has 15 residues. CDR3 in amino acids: CASSIGTSVADTQYF. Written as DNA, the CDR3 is TGCGCCAGCAGCATAGGGACTAGCGTGGCAGATACGCAGTATTTT. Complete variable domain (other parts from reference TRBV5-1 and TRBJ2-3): KAGVTQTPRYLIKTRGQQVTLSCSPISGHRSVSWYQQTPGQGLQFLFEYFSETQRNKGNFPGRFSGRQFSNSRSEMNVSTLELGDSALYLCASSIGTSVADTQYFGPGTRLTVL.

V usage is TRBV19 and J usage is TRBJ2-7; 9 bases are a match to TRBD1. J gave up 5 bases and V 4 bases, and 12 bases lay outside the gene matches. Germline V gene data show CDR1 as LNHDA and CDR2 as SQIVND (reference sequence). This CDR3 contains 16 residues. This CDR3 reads CASSTTSGTGWNEQYF. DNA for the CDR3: TGTGCCAGTAGTACAACCTCCGGGACAGGGTGGAACGAGCAGTACTTC. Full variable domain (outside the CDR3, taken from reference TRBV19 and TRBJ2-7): DGGITQSPKYLFRKEGQNVTLSCEQNLNHDAMYWYRQDPGQGLRLIYYSQIVNDFQKGDIAEGYSVSREKKESFPLTVTSAQKNPTAFYLCASSTTSGTGWNEQYFGPGTRLTVT.

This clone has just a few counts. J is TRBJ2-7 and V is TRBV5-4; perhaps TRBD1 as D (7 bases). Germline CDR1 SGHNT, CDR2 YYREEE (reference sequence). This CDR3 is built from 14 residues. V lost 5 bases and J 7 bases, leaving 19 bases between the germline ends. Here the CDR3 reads CASSRRGGAGEQYF. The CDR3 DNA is TGTGCCAGCAGTCGCCGAGGGGGCGCGGGGGAGCAGTACTTC.

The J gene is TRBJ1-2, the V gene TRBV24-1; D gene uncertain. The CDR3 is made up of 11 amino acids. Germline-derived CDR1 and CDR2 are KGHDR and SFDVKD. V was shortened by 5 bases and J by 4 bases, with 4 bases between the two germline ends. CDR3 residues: CATSAGYGYTF. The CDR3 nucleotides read TGTGCCACCAGTGCCGGCTATGGCTACACCTTC.

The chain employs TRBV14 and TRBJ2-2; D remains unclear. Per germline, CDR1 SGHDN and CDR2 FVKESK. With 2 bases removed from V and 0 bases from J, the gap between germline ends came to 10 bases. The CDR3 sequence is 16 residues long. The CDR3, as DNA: TGTGCCAGCAGCCAATTTAACGTAGCGAACACCGGGGAGCTGTTTTTT. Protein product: CASSQFNVANTGELFF.

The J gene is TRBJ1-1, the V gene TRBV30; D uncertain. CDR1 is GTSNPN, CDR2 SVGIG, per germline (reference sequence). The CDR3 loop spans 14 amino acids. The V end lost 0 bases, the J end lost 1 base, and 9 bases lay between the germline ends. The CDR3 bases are TGTGCCTGGAGTGTGCTCGACAAGAACACTGAAGCTTTCTTT. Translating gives CAWSVLDKNTEAFF.

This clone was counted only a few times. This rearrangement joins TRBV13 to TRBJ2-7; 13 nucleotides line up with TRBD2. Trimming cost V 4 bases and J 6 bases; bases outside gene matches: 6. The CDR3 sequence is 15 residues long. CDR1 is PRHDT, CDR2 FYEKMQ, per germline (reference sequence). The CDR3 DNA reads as TGTGCCAGCAGCTCGGGACTAGCGGGGAGGGGCGAGCAGTACTTC. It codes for CASSSGLAGRGEQYF. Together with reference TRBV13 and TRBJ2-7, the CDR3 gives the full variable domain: AAGVIQSPRHLIKEKRETATLKCYPIPRHDTVYWYQQGPGQDPQFLISFYEKMQSDKGSIPDRFSAQQFSDYHSELNMSSLELGDSALYFCASSSGLAGRGEQYFGPGTRLTVT.

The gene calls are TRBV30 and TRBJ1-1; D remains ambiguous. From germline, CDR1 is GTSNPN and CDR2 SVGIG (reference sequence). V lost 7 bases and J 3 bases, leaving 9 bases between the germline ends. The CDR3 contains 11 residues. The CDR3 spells CAYTDYTEAFF. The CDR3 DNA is TGTGCCTACACGGACTACACTGAAGCTTTCTTT.